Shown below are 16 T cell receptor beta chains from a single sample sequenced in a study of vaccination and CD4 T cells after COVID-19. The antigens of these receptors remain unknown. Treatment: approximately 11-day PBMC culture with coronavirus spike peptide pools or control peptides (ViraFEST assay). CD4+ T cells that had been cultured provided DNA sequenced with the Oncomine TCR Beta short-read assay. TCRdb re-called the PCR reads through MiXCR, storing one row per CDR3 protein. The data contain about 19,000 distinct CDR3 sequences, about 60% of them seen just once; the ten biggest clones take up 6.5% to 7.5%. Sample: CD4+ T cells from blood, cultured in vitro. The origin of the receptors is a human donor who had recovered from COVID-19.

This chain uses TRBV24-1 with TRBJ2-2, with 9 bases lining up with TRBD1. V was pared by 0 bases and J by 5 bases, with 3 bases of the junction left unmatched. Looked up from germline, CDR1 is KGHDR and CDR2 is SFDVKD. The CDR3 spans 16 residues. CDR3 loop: CATSDLGTGQTGELFF. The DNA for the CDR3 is TGTGCCACCAGTGATTTGGGGACAGGGCAGACCGGGGAGCTGTTTTTT.

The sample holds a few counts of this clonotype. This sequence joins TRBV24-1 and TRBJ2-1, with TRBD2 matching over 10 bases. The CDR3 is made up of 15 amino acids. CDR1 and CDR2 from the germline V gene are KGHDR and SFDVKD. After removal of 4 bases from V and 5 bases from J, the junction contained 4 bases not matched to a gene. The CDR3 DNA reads TGTGCCACCAGTGAAAGAGGACTAGCGGACAATGAGCAGTTCTTC. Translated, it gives CATSERGLADNEQFF.

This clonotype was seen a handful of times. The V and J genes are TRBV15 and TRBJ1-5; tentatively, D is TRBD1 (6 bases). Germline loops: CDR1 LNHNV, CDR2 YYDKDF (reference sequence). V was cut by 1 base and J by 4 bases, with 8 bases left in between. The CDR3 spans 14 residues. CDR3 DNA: TGTGCCACCAGCAGAGGGACAGCTAATCAGCCCCAGCATTTT. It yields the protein CATSRGTANQPQHF.

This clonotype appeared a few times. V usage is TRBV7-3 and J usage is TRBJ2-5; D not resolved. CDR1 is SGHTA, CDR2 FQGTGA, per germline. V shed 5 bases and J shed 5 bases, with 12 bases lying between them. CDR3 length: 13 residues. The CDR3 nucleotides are TGTGCCAGCAGCCGTCGGCCGGCGGAGACCCAGTACTTC. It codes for CASSRRPAETQYF.

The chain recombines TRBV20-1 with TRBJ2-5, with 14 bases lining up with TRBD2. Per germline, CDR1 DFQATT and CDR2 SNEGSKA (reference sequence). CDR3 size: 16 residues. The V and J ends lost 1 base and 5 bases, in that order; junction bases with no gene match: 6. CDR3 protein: CSARGGTSGGGETQYF. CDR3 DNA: TGCAGTGCTAGAGGCGGGACTAGCGGGGGTGGGGAGACCCAGTACTTC.

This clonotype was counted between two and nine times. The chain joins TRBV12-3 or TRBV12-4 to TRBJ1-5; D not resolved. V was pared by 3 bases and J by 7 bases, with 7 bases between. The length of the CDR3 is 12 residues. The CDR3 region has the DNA TGTGCCAGCAGTTTTCCAGGCCAGCCCCAGCATTTT. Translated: CASSFPGQPQHF.

CDR3 region: CSVKPLQGRGGYTF. The CDR3 DNA reads TGCAGCGTTAAACCCCTTCAGGGGAGAGGTGGCTACACCTTC. The genes are TRBV29-1 and TRBJ1-2; D may be TRBD1 (6 bases). Trimming took off 5 bases at V and 7 bases at J, with 20 bases between the two ends. The germline V gene has CDR1 SQVTM and CDR2 ANQGSEA. The CDR3 consists of 14 residues.

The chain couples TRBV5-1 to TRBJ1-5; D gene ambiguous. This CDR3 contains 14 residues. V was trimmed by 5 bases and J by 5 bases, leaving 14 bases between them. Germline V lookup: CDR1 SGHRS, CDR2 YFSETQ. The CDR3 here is CASSEGNLDQPQHF. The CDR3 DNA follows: TGCGCCAGCAGTGAGGGAAACCTGGATCAGCCCCAGCATTTT.

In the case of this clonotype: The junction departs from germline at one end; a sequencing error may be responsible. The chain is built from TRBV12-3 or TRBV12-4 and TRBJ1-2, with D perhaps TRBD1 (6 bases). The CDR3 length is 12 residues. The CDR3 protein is CASSSWTGGSTF. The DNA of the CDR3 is TGTGCCAGCAGCTCATGGACGGGGGGCTCCACCTTC.

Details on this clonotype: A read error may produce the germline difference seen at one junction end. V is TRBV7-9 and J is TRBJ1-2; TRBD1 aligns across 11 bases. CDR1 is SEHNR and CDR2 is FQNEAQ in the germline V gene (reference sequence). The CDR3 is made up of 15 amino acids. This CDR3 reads CASSSGQGGNYGYTF. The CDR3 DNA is TGCGCCAGCAGCTCGGGACAGGGGGGTAACTATGGCTACACCTTC.

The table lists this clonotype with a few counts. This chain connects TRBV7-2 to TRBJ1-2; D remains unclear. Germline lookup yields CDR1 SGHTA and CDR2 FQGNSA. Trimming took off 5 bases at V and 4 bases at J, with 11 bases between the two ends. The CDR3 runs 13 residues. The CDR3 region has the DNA TGTGCCAGCAGCCTCAAAAACTCCTATGGCTACACCTTC. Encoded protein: CASSLKNSYGYTF.

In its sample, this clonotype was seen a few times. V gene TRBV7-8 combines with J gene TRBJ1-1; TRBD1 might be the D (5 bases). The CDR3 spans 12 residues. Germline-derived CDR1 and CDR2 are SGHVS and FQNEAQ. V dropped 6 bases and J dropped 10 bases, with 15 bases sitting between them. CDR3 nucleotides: TGTGCCAGCAGTAGGCCGGATCAGGGAGCTTTCTTT. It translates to CASSRPDQGAFF.

The CDR3 spells CASSAGPSYGYTF. The CDR3 region has the DNA TGCGCCAGCAGTGCAGGACCATCCTATGGCTACACCTTC. The J gene is TRBJ1-2, the V gene TRBV10-1; no firm D call. Germline V CDR1 and CDR2: WNHNN, SYGVQD (reference sequence). This CDR3 is built from 13 residues. V was cut by 4 bases and J by 4 bases, with 10 bases left in between.

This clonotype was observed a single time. The CDR3 DNA follows: TGTGCCAGCAGGAGACTAGCTGCGGGAGATACGCAGTATTTT. Amino acids: CASRRLAAGDTQYF. This chain connects TRBV7-9 to TRBJ2-3, with 7 bases identical to TRBD2. The ends lost 6 bases at V and 5 bases at J; junction bases unmatched: 8. The CDR3 has 14 residues. Germline CDR1 is SEHNR and CDR2 is FQNEAQ (reference sequence).

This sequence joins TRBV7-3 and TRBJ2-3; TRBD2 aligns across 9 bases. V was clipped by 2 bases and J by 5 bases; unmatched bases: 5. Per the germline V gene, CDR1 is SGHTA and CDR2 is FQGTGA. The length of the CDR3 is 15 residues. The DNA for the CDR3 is TGTGCCAGCAGCTTACTTGGCGGGAGGGAAGATACGCAGTATTTT. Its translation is CASSLLGGREDTQYF.

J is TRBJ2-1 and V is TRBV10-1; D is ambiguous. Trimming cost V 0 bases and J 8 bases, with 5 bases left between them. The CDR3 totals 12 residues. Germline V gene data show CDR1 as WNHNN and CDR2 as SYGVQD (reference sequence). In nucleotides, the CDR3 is TGCGCCAGCAGTGAGTCGGGTGATGAGCAGTTCTTC. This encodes CASSESGDEQFF.